This is a list of T cell receptor beta chains from one sample in a study of T-cell memory formation after mild COVID-19. TCRdb re-derived calls from the 5' RACE reads in MiXCR, one entry per CDR3 protein. The sample lists roughly 14,000 distinct CDR3 sequences; roughly 20% were seen once. What was sequenced was PBMCs or a T cell subset sorted from them (not recorded which). Receptors originate from an adult woman who had mild COVID-19 (a few samples of this study predate the infection). Cell type and time point are not known. Each CDR3 is given with its conserved first and last residue. A D gene is named only where the DNA matches it firmly. Size values are once, few and many counts, or a class for expanded clones, and some rows have none.

V gene	D gene	clone size	J gene	CDR3 DNA	CDR3 protein
TRBV12-3/TRBV12-4	NA	NA	TRBJ2-3	TGTGCCAGCAGTTTAGTCGGCACAGATACGCAGTATTTT	CASSLVGTDTQYF
TRBV6-1	TRBD1	many	TRBJ2-7	TGTGCCAGCAGTGAATCTAGTACAGGGGTTGCCTACGAGCAGTACTTC	CASSESSTGVAYEQYF
TRBV7-6	NA	NA	TRBJ2-5	TGTGCCAGCAGCCGTATTAGCGGCGTGGCTCGCCAAGAGACCCAGTACTTC	CASSRISGVARQETQYF
TRBV6-2/TRBV6-3	TRBD2	many	TRBJ2-1	TGTGCCAGCAGTTACGGGAAGACTAGCGGGAGCGTCAATGAGCAGTTCTTC	CASSYGKTSGSVNEQFF
TRBV7-9	NA	many	TRBJ1-1	TGTGCCAGCAGCAAGGACAGTAGTGGCACTGAAGCTTTCTTT	CASSKDSSGTEAFF
TRBV6-6	NA	NA	TRBJ2-7	TGTGCCAGCAACGATTTCATGGAGCAGTACTTC	CASNDFMEQYF
TRBV7-8	NA	many	TRBJ2-1	TGTGCCAGCAGCTTCACGGGAACCTACAATGAGCAGTTCTTC	CASSFTGTYNEQFF
TRBV4-3	TRBD2	many	TRBJ2-3	TGCGCCAGCAGCCAAGGAGTACTAGCGACAGACACAGATACGCAGTATTTT	CASSQGVLATDTDTQYF
TRBV5-1	TRBD2	NA	TRBJ2-3	TGCGCCAGCAGCTTGGTAGGCGGGGGGGGCGCAGATACGCAGTATTTT	CASSLVGGGGADTQYF
TRBV19	TRBD1	many	TRBJ2-5	TGTGCCAGTAGTATACAGGGGGCGGTGGAGACCCAGTACTTC	CASSIQGAVETQYF
TRBV27	NA	many	TRBJ2-5	TGTGCCAGCAGTTTATTAGGACGGGGGAGTGAGACCCAGTACTTC	CASSLLGRGSETQYF
TRBV6-2/TRBV6-3	NA	many	TRBJ2-3	TGTGCCAGCAGTTACACGGCGACTAGGTTTGAGGATACGCAGTATTTT	CASSYTATRFEDTQYF
TRBV24-1	NA	many	TRBJ2-1	TGTGCCACCAGTGATTTAGACAATGAGCAGTTCTTC	CATSDLDNEQFF